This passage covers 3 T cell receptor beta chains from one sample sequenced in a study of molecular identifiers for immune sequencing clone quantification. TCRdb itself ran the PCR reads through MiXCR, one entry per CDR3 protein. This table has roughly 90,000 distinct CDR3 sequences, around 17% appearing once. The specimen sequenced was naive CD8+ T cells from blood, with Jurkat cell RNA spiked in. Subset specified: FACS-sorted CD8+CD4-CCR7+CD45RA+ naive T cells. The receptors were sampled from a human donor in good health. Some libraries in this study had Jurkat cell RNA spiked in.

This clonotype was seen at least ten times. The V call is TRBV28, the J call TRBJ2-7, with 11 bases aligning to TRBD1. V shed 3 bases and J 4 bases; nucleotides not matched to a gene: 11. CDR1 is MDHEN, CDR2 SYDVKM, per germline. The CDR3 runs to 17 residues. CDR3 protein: CASSFPPWTGGLYEQYF. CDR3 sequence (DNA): TGTGCCAGCAGTTTTCCCCCGTGGACAGGGGGCCTTTACGAGCAGTACTTC.

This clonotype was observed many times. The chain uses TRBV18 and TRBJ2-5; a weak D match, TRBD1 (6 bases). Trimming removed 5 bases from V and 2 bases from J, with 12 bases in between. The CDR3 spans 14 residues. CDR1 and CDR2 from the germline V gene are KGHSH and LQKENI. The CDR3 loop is CASSLYDRQETQYF. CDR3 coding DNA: TGTGCCAGCTCATTATACGACAGGCAAGAGACCCAGTACTTC.

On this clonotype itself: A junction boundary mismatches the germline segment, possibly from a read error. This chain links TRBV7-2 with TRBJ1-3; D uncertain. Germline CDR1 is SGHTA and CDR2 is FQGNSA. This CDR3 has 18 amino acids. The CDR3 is CASSAKLSRGRWGNTTYF. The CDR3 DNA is TGTGCCAGCAGCGCGAAACTCTCCCGGGGTCGCTGGGGAAACACCACATATTTT.